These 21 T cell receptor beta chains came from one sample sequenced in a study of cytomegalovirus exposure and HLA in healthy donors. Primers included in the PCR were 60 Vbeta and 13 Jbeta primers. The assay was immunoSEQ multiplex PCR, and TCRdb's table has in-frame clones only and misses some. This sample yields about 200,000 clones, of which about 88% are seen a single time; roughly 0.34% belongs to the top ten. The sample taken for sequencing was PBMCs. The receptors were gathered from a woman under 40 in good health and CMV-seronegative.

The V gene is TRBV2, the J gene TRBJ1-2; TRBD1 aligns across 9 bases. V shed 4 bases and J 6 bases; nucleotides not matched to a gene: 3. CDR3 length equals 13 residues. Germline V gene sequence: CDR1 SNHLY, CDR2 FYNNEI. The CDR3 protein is CASSVGQGNGYTF. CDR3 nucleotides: TGTGCCAGCAGTGTCGGACAGGGGAATGGCTACACCTTC. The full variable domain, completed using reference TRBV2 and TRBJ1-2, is EPEVTQTPSHQVTQMGQEVILRCVPISNHLYFYWYRQILGQKVEFLVSFYNNEISEKSEIFDDQFSVERPDGSNFTLKIRSTKLEDSAMYFCASSVGQGNGYTFGSGTRLTVV.

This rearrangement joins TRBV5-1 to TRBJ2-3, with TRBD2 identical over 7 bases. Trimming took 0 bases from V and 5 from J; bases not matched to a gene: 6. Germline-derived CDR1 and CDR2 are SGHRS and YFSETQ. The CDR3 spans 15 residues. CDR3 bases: TGCGCCAGCAGCTTGGTGGACGGGGGGAAAGATACGCAGTATTTT. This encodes CASSLVDGGKDTQYF.

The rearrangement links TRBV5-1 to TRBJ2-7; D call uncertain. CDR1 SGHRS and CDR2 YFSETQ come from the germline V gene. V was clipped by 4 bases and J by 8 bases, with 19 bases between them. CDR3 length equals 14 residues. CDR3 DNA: TGCGCCAGCAGCAACAAGCTCCTGACACCGCAGCAGTACTTC. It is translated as CASSNKLLTPQQYF.

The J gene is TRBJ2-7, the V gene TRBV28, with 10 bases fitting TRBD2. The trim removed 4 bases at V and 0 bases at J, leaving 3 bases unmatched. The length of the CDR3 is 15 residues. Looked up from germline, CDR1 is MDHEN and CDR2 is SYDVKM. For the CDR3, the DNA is TGTGCCAGCAGTTCGCCTAGCGGGAGCTCCTACGAGCAGTACTTC. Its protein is CASSSPSGSSYEQYF.

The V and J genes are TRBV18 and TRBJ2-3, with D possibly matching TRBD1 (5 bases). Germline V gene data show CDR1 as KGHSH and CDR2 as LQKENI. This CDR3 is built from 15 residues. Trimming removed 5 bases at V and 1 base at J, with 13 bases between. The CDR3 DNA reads TGTGCCAGCTCATCAAGGATAGGGGGCACAGATACGCAGTATTTT. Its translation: CASSSRIGGTDTQYF.

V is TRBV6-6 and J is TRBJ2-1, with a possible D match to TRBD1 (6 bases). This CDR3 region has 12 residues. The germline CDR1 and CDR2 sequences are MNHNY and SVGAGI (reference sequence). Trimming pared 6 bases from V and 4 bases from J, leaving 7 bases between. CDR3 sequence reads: CASRGHYNEQFF. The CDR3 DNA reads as TGTGCCAGCAGGGGACATTACAATGAGCAGTTCTTC.

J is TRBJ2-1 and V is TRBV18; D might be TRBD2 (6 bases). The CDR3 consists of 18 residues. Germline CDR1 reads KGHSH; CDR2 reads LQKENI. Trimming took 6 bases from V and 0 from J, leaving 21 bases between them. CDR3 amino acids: CASSPRDSGYSSYNEQFF. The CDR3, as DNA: TGTGCCAGCTCCCCCCGGGACTCGGGTTATAGCTCCTACAATGAGCAGTTCTTC.

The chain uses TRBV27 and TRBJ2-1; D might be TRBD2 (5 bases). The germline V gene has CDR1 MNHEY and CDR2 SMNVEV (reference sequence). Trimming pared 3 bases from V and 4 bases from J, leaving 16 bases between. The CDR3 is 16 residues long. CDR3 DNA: TGTGCCAGCAGTTTGGTGGGAGACGTGAGTTACAATGAGCAGTTCTTC. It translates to CASSLVGDVSYNEQFF.

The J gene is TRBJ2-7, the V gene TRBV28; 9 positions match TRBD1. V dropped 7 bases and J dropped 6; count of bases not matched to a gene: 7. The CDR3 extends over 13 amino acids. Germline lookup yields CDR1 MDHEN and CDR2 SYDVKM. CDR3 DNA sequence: TGTGCCAGCACCCAAGGGACAGGGCTCGAGCAGTACTTC. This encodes CASTQGTGLEQYF.

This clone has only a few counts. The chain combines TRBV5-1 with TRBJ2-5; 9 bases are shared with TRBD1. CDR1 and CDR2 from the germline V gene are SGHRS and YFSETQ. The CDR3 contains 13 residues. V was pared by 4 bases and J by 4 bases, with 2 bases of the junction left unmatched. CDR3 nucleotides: TGCGCCAGCAGCCGGGGACAGGGAGAGACCCAGTACTTC. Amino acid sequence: CASSRGQGETQYF. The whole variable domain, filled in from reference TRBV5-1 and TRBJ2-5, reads KAGVTQTPRYLIKTRGQQVTLSCSPISGHRSVSWYQQTPGQGLQFLFEYFSETQRNKGNFPGRFSGRQFSNSRSEMNVSTLELGDSALYLCASSRGQGETQYFGPGTRLLVL.

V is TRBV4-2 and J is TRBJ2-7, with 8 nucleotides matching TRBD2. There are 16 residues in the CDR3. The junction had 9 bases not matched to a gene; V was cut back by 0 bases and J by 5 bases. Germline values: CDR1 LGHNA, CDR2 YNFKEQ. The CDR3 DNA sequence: TGTGCCAGCAGCCAAGAAGGACGGGGGGGCGGGCACGAGCAGTACTTC. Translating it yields CASSQEGRGGGHEQYF.

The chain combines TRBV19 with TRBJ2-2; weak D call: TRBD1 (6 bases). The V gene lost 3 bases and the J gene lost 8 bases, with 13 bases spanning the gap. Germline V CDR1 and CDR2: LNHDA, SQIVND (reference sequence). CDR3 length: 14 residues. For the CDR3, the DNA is TGTGCCAGTAGTATCCAGGGGCCTTCAGGGGAGCTGTTTTTT. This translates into CASSIQGPSGELFF.

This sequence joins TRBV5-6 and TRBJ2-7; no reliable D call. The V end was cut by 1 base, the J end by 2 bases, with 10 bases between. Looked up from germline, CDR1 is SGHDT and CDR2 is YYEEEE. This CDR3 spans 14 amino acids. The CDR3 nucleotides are TGTGCCAGCAGCTTGTTCGCGTCCACCTACGAGCAGTACTTC. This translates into CASSLFASTYEQYF.

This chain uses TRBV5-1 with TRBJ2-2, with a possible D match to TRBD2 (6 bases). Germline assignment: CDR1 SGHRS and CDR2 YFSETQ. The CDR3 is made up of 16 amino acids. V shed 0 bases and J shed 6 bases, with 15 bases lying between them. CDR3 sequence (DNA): TGCGCCAGCAGCTTGGCCATGGGAGGCCGTTCCGGGGAGCTGTTTTTT. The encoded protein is CASSLAMGGRSGELFF.

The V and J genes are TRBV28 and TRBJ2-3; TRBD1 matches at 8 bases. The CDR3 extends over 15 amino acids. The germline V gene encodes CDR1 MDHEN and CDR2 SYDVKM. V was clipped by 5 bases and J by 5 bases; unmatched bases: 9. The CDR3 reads CASSAPDRGKDTQYF. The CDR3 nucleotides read TGTGCCAGCAGTGCCCCCGACAGGGGAAAAGATACGCAGTATTTT. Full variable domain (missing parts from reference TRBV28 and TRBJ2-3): DVKVTQSSRYLVKRTGEKVFLECVQDMDHENMFWYRQDPGLGLRLIYFSYDVKMKEKGDIPEGYSVSREKKERFSLILESASTNQTSMYLCASSAPDRGKDTQYFGPGTRLTVL.

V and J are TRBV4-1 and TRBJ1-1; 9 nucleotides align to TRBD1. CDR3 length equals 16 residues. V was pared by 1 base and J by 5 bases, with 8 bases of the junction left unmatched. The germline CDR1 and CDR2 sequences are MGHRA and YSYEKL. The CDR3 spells CASSQGQGDERTEAFF. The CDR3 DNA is TGCGCCAGCAGCCAAGGACAGGGGGATGAAAGAACTGAAGCTTTCTTT.

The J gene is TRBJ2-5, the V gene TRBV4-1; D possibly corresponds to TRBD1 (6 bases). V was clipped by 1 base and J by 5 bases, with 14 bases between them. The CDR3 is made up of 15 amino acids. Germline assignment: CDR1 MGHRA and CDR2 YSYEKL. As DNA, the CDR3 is TGCGCCAGCAGCCAAGTGGCTAGGGACACGGAGACCCAGTACTTC. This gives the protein CASSQVARDTETQYF.

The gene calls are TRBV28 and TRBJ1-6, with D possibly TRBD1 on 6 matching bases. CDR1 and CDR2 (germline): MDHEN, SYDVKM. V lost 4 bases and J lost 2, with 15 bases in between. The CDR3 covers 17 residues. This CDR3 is CASSSRPRQAYNSPLHF. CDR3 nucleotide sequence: TGTGCCAGCAGTTCACGCCCCCGACAGGCCTATAATTCACCCCTCCACTTT.

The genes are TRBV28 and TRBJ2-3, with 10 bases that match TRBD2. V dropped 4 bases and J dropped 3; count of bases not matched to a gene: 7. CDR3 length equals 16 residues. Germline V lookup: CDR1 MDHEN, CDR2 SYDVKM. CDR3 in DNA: TGTGCCAGCAGTTCTAGCGGGAGCGCTAGGACAGATACGCAGTATTTT. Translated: CASSSSGSARTDTQYF.

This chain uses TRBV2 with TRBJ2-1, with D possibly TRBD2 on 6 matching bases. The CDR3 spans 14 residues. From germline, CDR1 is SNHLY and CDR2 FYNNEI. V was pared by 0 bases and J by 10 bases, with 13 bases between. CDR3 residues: CASSEAPGGLEQFF. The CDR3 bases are TGTGCCAGCAGTGAAGCACCTGGAGGGTTGGAGCAGTTCTTC.

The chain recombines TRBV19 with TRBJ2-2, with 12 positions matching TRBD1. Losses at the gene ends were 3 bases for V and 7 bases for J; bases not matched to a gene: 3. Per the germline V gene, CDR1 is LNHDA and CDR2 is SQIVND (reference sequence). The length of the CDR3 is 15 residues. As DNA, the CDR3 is TGTGCCAGTAGTATGGGACAGGGGGCCGGCGGGGAGCTGTTTTTT. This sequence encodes CASSMGQGAGGELFF.